These 27 T cell receptor beta chains were sequenced from one sample in a study of regulatory T cells in long-lasting Graves disease. Arm-PCR of CDR3 regions and iRepertoire HTBI primers were used to build TCR beta libraries. TCRdb itself ran the multiplex PCR reads through MiXCR, one entry per CDR3 protein. The sample has hundreds of thousands of distinct CDR3 sequences, around 17% seen once; the top ten hold roughly 18%. The time point here: newly diagnosed GD, antithyroid drugs for less than 3 months. Generation of the TCR library employed RNA extracted from PBMCs. Another study also made use of these data, one on T cells in Graves' hyperthyroidism and ophthalmopathy.

The input for sequencing was peripheral blood mononuclear cells (PBMCs), taken at new diagnosis, from a patient treated with antithyroid drugs. The receptors were gathered from a woman between 25 and 40 years old with Graves disease.

This clonotype showed up just a few times. The V gene is TRBV5-1, the J gene TRBJ2-1; maybe TRBD2 (6 bases). The length of the CDR3 is 15 residues. Germline CDR1 and CDR2: SGHRS and YFSETQ. The V end lost 0 bases, the J end lost 1 base, and 8 bases lay between the germline ends. CDR3 sequence reads: CASSLGGESYNEQFF. The DNA of the CDR3 is TGCGCCAGCAGCTTGGGGGGGGAATCCTACAATGAGCAGTTCTTC.

This clonotype was counted at least ten times. This sequence joins TRBV2 and TRBJ2-1; D remains unclear. Trimming shortened V by 4 bases and J by 9 bases, and 10 bases separated the two germline ends. The CDR3 covers 12 residues. Germline-derived CDR1 and CDR2 are SNHLY and FYNNEI. The CDR3 loop is CASSAGLGEQFF. CDR3 sequence (DNA): TGTGCCAGCAGTGCTGGGCTTGGTGAGCAGTTCTTC.

The rearrangement joins TRBV9 to TRBJ2-7; the D gene is possibly TRBD2 (6 bases). V was shortened by 0 bases and J by 3 bases, with 13 bases between the two germline ends. This CDR3 has 15 amino acids. The germline V gene encodes CDR1 SGDLS and CDR2 YYNGEE. CDR3 region: CASSVGPGSGYEQYF. The CDR3 DNA is TGTGCCAGCAGCGTAGGCCCCGGGAGTGGCTACGAGCAGTACTTC.

This chain links TRBV7-3 with TRBJ1-1, with D tentatively TRBD1 (5 bases). CDR1 is SGHTA, CDR2 FQGTGA, per germline. With 1 base removed from V and 5 bases from J, the gap between germline ends came to 20 bases. The CDR3 covers 17 residues. CDR3 sequence: CASSLIGKSGGGTEAFF. The DNA of the CDR3 is TGTGCCAGCAGCTTAATCGGGAAGAGCGGGGGAGGAACTGAAGCTTTCTTT.

This clonotype has at least ten counts. The V gene is TRBV20-1, the J gene TRBJ2-7; TRBD1 matches 9 bases. The CDR3 is made up of 16 amino acids. With 1 base clipped from V and 4 bases from J, the junction kept 11 bases outside the gene matches. Germline CDR1 reads DFQATT; CDR2 reads SNEGSKA (reference sequence). The CDR3, as DNA: TGCAGTGCTAGAGGTTCAGAGAGGACAGGGGAGTACGAGCAGTACTTC. Protein sequence: CSARGSERTGEYEQYF.

This clonotype was recorded at least ten times. V and J are TRBV20-1 and TRBJ2-1; TRBD2 aligns across 14 bases. The V segment lost 6 bases and the J segment 4 bases; nucleotides outside the gene matches: 8. The CDR3 totals 16 residues. Per the germline V gene, CDR1 is DFQATT and CDR2 is SNEGSKA (reference sequence). CDR3 protein: CSAPTGTSGSYNEQFF. CDR3 bases: TGCAGTGCGCCGACCGGGACTAGCGGGAGTTACAATGAGCAGTTCTTC.

This clonotype has ten or more counts. The V call is TRBV18, the J call TRBJ1-1; 10 bases are shared with TRBD1. This CDR3 has 13 amino acids. V dropped 6 bases and J dropped 3; count of bases not matched to a gene: 1. The germline gives CDR1 KGHSH, CDR2 LQKENI. As DNA, the CDR3 is TGTGCCAGCTCCGGACAGGGGGACACTGAAGCTTTCTTT. Its protein is CASSGQGDTEAFF.

Notes on this clonotype: A read error is possible here, since a much larger clone lies one base away. The V call is TRBV12-3 or TRBV12-4, the J call TRBJ2-7; possibly TRBD1 for D (5 bases). V lost 9 bases, J lost 5 bases, and 17 bases lay in between. The CDR3 runs to 13 residues. DNA for the CDR3: TGTGCCAGTGGCCCCATGGGGCAGGACGAGCAGTACTTC. Amino acids: CASGPMGQDEQYF.

This clonotype was recorded a few times. This chain uses TRBV20-1 with TRBJ2-1; 7 bases map to TRBD2. The length of the CDR3 is 15 residues. Germline trimming cut 2 bases from V and 7 bases from J; bases unmatched to any gene: 11. Germline V CDR1 and CDR2: DFQATT, SNEGSKA (reference sequence). The CDR3 spells CSARRGGSTRNEQFF. Written as DNA, the CDR3 is TGCAGTGCTAGAAGAGGCGGGAGCACTAGAAATGAGCAGTTCTTC.

This clonotype was detected ten times or more. This sequence joins TRBV18 and TRBJ1-1, with D uncertain. The V end lost 1 base, the J end lost 0 bases, and 3 bases lay between the germline ends. The germline V gene has CDR1 KGHSH and CDR2 LQKENI. The CDR3 has 13 residues. CDR3 coding DNA: TGTGCCAGCTCACCACGCGTGAACACTGAAGCTTTCTTT. Protein product: CASSPRVNTEAFF.

This clonotype was observed many times. The V gene is TRBV9, the J gene TRBJ1-2; the D is unclear. The V and J ends lost 2 bases and 2 bases respectively, with 7 bases between them. The germline CDR1 and CDR2 sequences are SGDLS and YYNGEE. This CDR3 is built from 13 residues. DNA for the CDR3: TGTGCCAGCAGCGTTGATGGAAACTATGGCTACACCTTC. It translates to CASSVDGNYGYTF.

The table lists this clonotype with many counts. V is TRBV7-3 and J is TRBJ2-1; D may be TRBD2 (5 bases). The CDR3 has 13 amino acids. V lost 8 bases, J lost 2 bases, and 10 bases lay in between. The germline V gene has CDR1 SGHTA and CDR2 FQGTGA. CDR3 bases: TGTGCCAGCGGGAGAGCCCCCTACAATGAGCAGTTCTTC. Protein sequence: CASGRAPYNEQFF.

This chain uses TRBV20-1 with TRBJ2-1, with TRBD1 matching over 7 bases. With 3 bases clipped from V and 9 bases from J, the junction kept 5 bases outside the gene matches. CDR3 length: 12 amino acids. CDR1 is DFQATT and CDR2 is SNEGSKA in the germline V gene (reference sequence). CDR3 in amino acids: CSASGRGTEQFF. The CDR3, as DNA: TGCAGTGCTAGCGGCAGGGGGACTGAGCAGTTCTTC.

Many counts were recorded for this clonotype. V and J are TRBV6-1 and TRBJ2-6, with 8 nucleotides matching TRBD1. Trimming took 8 bases from V and 3 from J; bases not matched to a gene: 6. This CDR3 contains 15 residues. CDR1 is MNHNS and CDR2 is SASEGT in the germline V gene. The CDR3 DNA reads as TGTGCCAGCGATCAGGGGGCGGTTGGGGCCAACGTCCTGACTTTC. It translates to CASDQGAVGANVLTF.

This chain links TRBV15 with TRBJ1-4; 8 positions agree with TRBD1. Germline CDR1 and CDR2: LNHNV and YYDKDF (reference sequence). The CDR3 contains 14 residues. The V segment lost 5 bases and the J segment 7 bases; nucleotides outside the gene matches: 6. CDR3 protein: CATSPRQGSEKLFF. The CDR3 bases are TGTGCCACCAGCCCCCGACAGGGGAGTGAAAAACTGTTTTTT. Full variable domain (remainder filled in from reference TRBV15 and TRBJ1-4): DAMVIQNPRYQVTQFGKPVTLSCSQTLNHNVMYWYQQKSSQAPKLLFHYYDKDFNNEADTPDNFQSRRPNTSFCFLDIRSPGLGDTAMYLCATSPRQGSEKLFFGSGTQLSVL.

The chain recombines TRBV18 with TRBJ1-3; the D gene is possibly TRBD1 (5 bases). V shed 4 bases and J shed 1 base, with 17 bases lying between them. The CDR3 loop spans 17 amino acids. Germline CDR1 is KGHSH and CDR2 is LQKENI. The DNA of the CDR3 is TGTGCCAGCTCACTACCATCCGGGACGGCTTCTGGAAACACCATATATTTT. Protein: CASSLPSGTASGNTIYF.

This clonotype was found a few times. The chain has TRBV6-1 and TRBJ2-7; D is unresolved. CDR1 is MNHNS and CDR2 is SASEGT in the germline V gene. This CDR3 is built from 13 residues. V lost 1 base, J lost 5 bases, and 9 bases lay in between. CDR3 loop: CASSEVGVHEQYF. DNA of the CDR3: TGTGCCAGCAGTGAAGTTGGGGTCCACGAGCAGTACTTC.

In this sample, this clonotype turned up many times. The chain carries TRBV13 and TRBJ1-1; maybe TRBD1 (6 bases). The CDR3 has 15 residues. Per germline, CDR1 PRHDT and CDR2 FYEKMQ (reference sequence). Deletions cut 3 bases from V and 1 base from J, with 12 bases between. DNA of the CDR3: TGTGCCAGCAGCTTTGGGGGAGGGGGGAACACTGAAGCTTTCTTT. Amino acids: CASSFGGGGNTEAFF.

In its sample, this clonotype was seen many times. V gene TRBV11-2 combines with J gene TRBJ2-1; D unresolved. Germline V gene sequence: CDR1 SGHAT, CDR2 FQNNGV. V was shortened by 2 bases and J by 4 bases, with 9 bases between the two germline ends. This CDR3 region has 14 residues. The CDR3 region is CASSLYDTYNEQFF. CDR3 sequence (DNA): TGTGCCAGCAGCTTATATGACACGTACAATGAGCAGTTCTTC.

This clonotype was counted a few times. Relative to the germline gene, one junction end is altered; a read error may explain this. The chain joins TRBV10-2 to TRBJ2-1, with D perhaps matching TRBD1 or TRBD2 (5 bases each). This CDR3 has 11 residues. Germline CDR1 WSHSY, CDR2 SAAADI. CDR3 loop: CATGLGTPSGF. Written as DNA, the CDR3 is TGCGCCACGGGGCTCGGGACCCCCTCGGGCTTC.

The rearrangement links TRBV18 to TRBJ1-1; a possible D gene is TRBD1 (6 bases). There are 14 residues in the CDR3. The germline V gene encodes CDR1 KGHSH and CDR2 LQKENI. V was shortened by 5 bases and J by 4 bases, with 14 bases between the two germline ends. This chain's CDR3 is CASSGTRKTTEAFF. The CDR3 bases are TGTGCCAGCTCAGGGACAAGGAAGACCACTGAAGCTTTCTTT. The whole variable domain, filled in from reference TRBV18 and TRBJ1-1, reads NAGVMQNPRHLVRRRGQEARLRCSPMKGHSHVYWYRQLPEEGLKFMVYLQKENIIDESGMPKERFSAEFPKEGPSILRIQQVVRGDSAAYFCASSGTRKTTEAFFGQGTRLTVV.

V gene TRBV20-1 combines with J gene TRBJ1-5; D not certain. This CDR3 has 14 residues. Deletions cut 0 bases from V and 4 bases from J, with 10 bases between. CDR1 is DFQATT, CDR2 SNEGSKA, per germline (reference sequence). The CDR3 loop is CSARDGSSNQPQHF. For the CDR3, the DNA is TGCAGTGCTAGAGATGGGTCCTCGAATCAGCCCCAGCATTTT.

This clonotype was found many times. The J gene is TRBJ2-3, the V gene TRBV7-3; D call uncertain. Germline-derived CDR1 and CDR2 are SGHTA and FQGTGA. The CDR3 is made up of 14 amino acids. The ends were cut back, 6 bases at V and 11 bases at J, with 21 bases in the middle. CDR3 nucleotides: TGTGCCAGCAGTCCCGACTTGGTGAACCCCAGGCAGTATTTT. It encodes CASSPDLVNPRQYF.

This clonotype was picked up many times. The J gene is TRBJ2-5, the V gene TRBV11-2; D not resolved. V was pared by 5 bases and J by 2 bases, with 12 bases between. Germline V CDR1 and CDR2: SGHAT, FQNNGV. CDR3 length: 14 amino acids. The DNA of the CDR3 is TGTGCCAGCAGCCGAAGACGGTATCAAGAGACCCAGTACTTC. This translates into CASSRRRYQETQYF.

At least ten counts were recorded for this clonotype. Its ends do not fully match the called genes, so a read error is possible. J is TRBJ2-3 and V is TRBV3-1; maybe TRBD2 (6 bases). This CDR3 comprises 12 residues. Looked up from germline, CDR1 is LGHDT and CDR2 is YNNKEL (reference sequence). The CDR3 DNA is TGTGCCAGCAGACAAGCGGGAGATACGCAGTATTTT. It yields the protein CASRQAGDTQYF.

There are many counts of this clonotype. J is TRBJ1-5 and V is TRBV12-3 or TRBV12-4; 7 nucleotides match TRBD1. The V and J ends lost 6 bases and 1 base, in that order; junction bases with no gene match: 3. The CDR3 extends over 14 amino acids. The CDR3 nucleotides read TGTGCCAGCAGAACCAGGGGGAGCAATCAGCCCCAGCATTTT. Its protein is CASRTRGSNQPQHF.

This clonotype was seen repeatedly, ten times or more. CDR3 in DNA: TGTGCCAGCAGTGAATCGCGGTGGAATGGCTACACCTTC. It encodes CASSESRWNGYTF. This chain connects TRBV6-1 to TRBJ1-2; no definite D call. The CDR3 spans 13 residues. Trimming removed 2 bases at V and 6 bases at J, with 10 bases between. Germline-derived CDR1 and CDR2 are MNHNS and SASEGT.